The clone carrying this T cell receptor beta chain was seen ten or more times. Its matching antigen is unknown. This specimen belongs to a study of T cell repertoires in cytomegalovirus infection. Study information: Matching HLA type and CMV infection were both indicated by public TCR beta signatures.

General observations from the study: Carriers of CMV and the relevant HLA type were discriminated by public TCR beta frequency.

TCRdb re-called the reads with MiXCR, one entry per CDR3 protein. The sample has 60,000 to 75,000 distinct CDR3 sequences, approximately 3.6% seen once; the top ten hold 22%. The CDR3 runs to 13 residues. The V segment lost 6 bases and the J segment 2 bases; nucleotides outside the gene matches: 1. Germline V gene data show CDR1 as MNHNY and CDR2 as SVGAGI (reference sequence). The chain uses TRBV6-6 and TRBJ1-3, with 7 bases identical to TRBD1. This clonotype was obtained from a human donor in good health (CMV status not recorded). Some clones in this sample may be carry-over from other donors' samples. What was sequenced was PBMCs. The CDR3 spells CASRGTAGNTIYF. DNA of the CDR3: TGTGCCAGCAGGGGGACAGCTGGAAACACCATATATTTT.